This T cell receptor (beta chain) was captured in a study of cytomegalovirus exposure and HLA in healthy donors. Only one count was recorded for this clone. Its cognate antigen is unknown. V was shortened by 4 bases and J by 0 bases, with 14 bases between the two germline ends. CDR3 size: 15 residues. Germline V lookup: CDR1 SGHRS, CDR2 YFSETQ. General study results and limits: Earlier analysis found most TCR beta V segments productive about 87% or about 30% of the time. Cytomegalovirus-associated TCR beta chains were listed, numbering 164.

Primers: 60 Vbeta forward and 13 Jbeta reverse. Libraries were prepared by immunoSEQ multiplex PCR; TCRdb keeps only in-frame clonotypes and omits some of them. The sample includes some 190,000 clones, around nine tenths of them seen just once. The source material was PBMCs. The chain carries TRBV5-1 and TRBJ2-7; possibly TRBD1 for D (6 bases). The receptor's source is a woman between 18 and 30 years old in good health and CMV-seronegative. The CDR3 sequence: CASSQQGRSSYEQYF. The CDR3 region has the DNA TGCGCCAGCAGCCAACAGGGTCGAAGCTCCTACGAGCAGTACTTC.